This TCR beta chain was retrieved from a study of CD8+CD57+ T cells in acquired aplastic anemia. TCR beta VDJ and CDR3 profiling used genomic DNA as template. TCRdb recomputed calls from the reads with MiXCR, one row per CDR3 protein. The sample lists more than 40,000 distinct CDR3 sequences, approximately 72% occurring once. This CDR3 is 12 amino acids long. Trimming removed 5 bases from V and 1 base from J, with 5 bases in between. Germline V gives CDR1 SEHNR, CDR2 FQNEAQ (reference sequence). The sequenced sample consisted of sorted CD4+, CD8+, or CD8+CD57+ T cells (not recorded which) from PBMCs. The chain employs TRBV7-9 and TRBJ1-1; D unresolved. The receptor's source is a human donor in good health, serving as a control. CDR3 in amino acids: CASSLQNTEAFF. As DNA, the CDR3 is TGTGCCAGCAGCCTGCAGAACACTGAAGCTTTCTTT.